Reported below is one TCR beta chain. The sample belongs to a study of blood T cell repertoires in COVID-19. Looking at the study overall: Sites across the United States, Italy and Spain contributed samples from acute and convalescent COVID-19. The cDNA or gDNA used as material had been derived from T cells, B-cell-depleted T cells, or PBMCs.

The authors' processing: From reference gene primer amplification, estimates of nucleated cell counts were derived. The data were produced by immunoSEQ multiplex PCR, yet TCRdb's version contains in-frame clones alone and is incomplete. V and J calls and clone size are those listed in that table; D and trimming were worked out from the DNA. Of about 120,000 clones listed, under 80% are singletons. The V end lost 2 bases, the J end lost 10 bases, and 11 bases lay between the germline ends. There are 13 residues in the CDR3. CDR1 LGHNA and CDR2 YNFKEQ come from the germline V gene. V and J are TRBV4-2 and TRBJ1-4, with D maybe TRBD1 (6 bases). The TCR comes from a man between 65 and 79 years old with acute or convalescent COVID-19. The sample taken for sequencing was peripheral blood. The chain's CDR3 is CASSQRGQPKLFF. CDR3 coding DNA: TGTGCCAGCAGCCAAAGAGGACAGCCAAAACTGTTTTTT.